The subject of this entry is one T cell receptor beta chain. What it binds is unknown. The sample is drawn from a study of T cells in Graves' hyperthyroidism and ophthalmopathy. The study's findings and limits: From stable hyperthyroidism, ophthalmopathy was set apart by a 13 V-J model. Ophthalmopathy was model-predicted a median about six months pre-onset.

The V gene's germline CDR1 is MDHEN and CDR2 SYDVKM. The CDR3 loop spans 16 amino acids. Trimming left V 2 bases short and J 0 bases short, with 11 bases between. Amplification of TCR beta CDR3 regions used RNA as the template. TCR CDR3 underwent first-round RT-PCR with the HTBI primer set. TCRdb used MiXCR to reprocess the multiplex PCR reads, holding one entry per CDR3 protein. The sample has approximately 400,000 distinct CDR3 sequences; around 16% are singletons. Material: blood. This TCR derives from a woman between 18 and 29 years old with Graves' hyperthyroidism. V gene TRBV28 combines with J gene TRBJ2-1, with D possibly being TRBD1 or TRBD2 (5 bases each). The CDR3 is CASSLLWDPSYNEQFF. The CDR3 nucleotides read TGTGCCAGCAGTTTACTCTGGGACCCCTCCTACAATGAGCAGTTCTTC.